A selection of T cell receptor beta chains follows, all from one sample in a study of radiation and T cells in renal cell carcinoma. This table comes from immunoSEQ multiplex PCR, and its TCRdb copy is limited to in-frame clones, with some not included. The table lists fewer than 80,000 clones, less than 90% of them singletons. This specimen was blood, taken from a patient whose treatment included radiotherapy and nephrectomy. These receptors originate from a woman aged 60-70 years with renal cell carcinoma. The CDR3 runs from the conserved cysteine through the conserved F or W. The listing skips clone size in some rows; elsewhere it reads once, few, many or a size class.

clone_size v_call cdr3_aa
once TRBV7-3 CASSLSGENEQFF
. TRBV18 CASSPLQGPAGTDTQYF
. TRBV6-6 CASRPQGPQPQHF
once TRBV25-1 CASSAIHREGYTF
. TRBV5-1 CASSWTGKTNYGYTF
few TRBV6-1 CASGEDSFSIEKLFF
. TRBV10-1 CASSASGANVLTF
. TRBV9 CASSRDGASGNTIYF
. TRBV11-3 CASSLRTGEGETQYF
. TRBV6-1 CASSGTSYNEQFF
. TRBV30 CAWGLSYEQYF
. TRBV2 CASSGGGARIREQFF
. TRBV5-6 CASSLRQFSGNTIYF
. TRBV20-1 CSARGDHEQFF
few TRBV7-5 CATRRTFEQYF
. TRBV28 CASSPVRSGGAYEQYF
. TRBV19 CASSIGTTRGNQPQHF
. TRBV30 CAWSVGHVRDRGEKLFF
. TRBV18 CASSPRQGAEEQYF
few TRBV9 CASRGPNNEQFF
. TRBV6-5 CASSSLDGGHGYTF
. TRBV14 CASSPRRDRDHEQYF
. TRBV11-3 CASSLSRQPPEGSNQPQHF
. TRBV9 CASTPQEQGRNTEAFF
. TRBV5-1 CASSLGGGHGYTF
. TRBV7-9 CASSHATGAHTGELFF
. TRBV28 CASSWLAAQETQYF
. TRBV28 CASTPNRGFRNQPQHF
. TRBV14 CASSQDLPLPGQGASGANVLTF
. TRBV5-4 CASSLGGQGNEKLFF
. TRBV6-1 CASTHGSDYEQYF
. TRBV6-6 CASSYGGEQYF
once TRBV27 CASSLRQGGGEQFF
. TRBV6-5 CASRTGTGWADTQYF
. TRBV13 CASSSGQGKDEQFF
once TRBV11-2 CASSNPTIGTVDYEQYF
. TRBV2 CASKVAGPNNYGYTF
few TRBV29-1 CSGGDGGTDTQYF